Listed below are T cell receptor beta chains from one sample, sequenced in a study of T cell responses to AZD1222 COVID-19 vaccine. This table comes from immunoSEQ multiplex PCR, and its TCRdb copy is limited to in-frame clones, with some not included. The data contain about 160,000 clones, just over 90% of them singletons. The sequencing here drew on peripheral blood, taken on day 0 of MenACWY control vaccination. All receptors come from an adult in good health. CDR3s include the opening cysteine and the closing phenylalanine or tryptophan. The D gene is left open where the match is weak. Size is stated for part of the rows, as once, few or many counts, or as a class when the clone is expanded.

CDR3 length	clone size	D gene	V gene	J gene	CDR3 DNA	CDR3 protein
13	-	-	TRBV11-3	TRBJ2-1	TGTGCCAGCAGCTTAATTATAGGGGAACCGCCGTTCTTC	CASSLIIGEPPFF
13	-	-	TRBV2	TRBJ2-7	TGTGCCAGCAGTGACTCCCGCTCCTACGAGCAGTACTTC	CASSDSRSYEQYF
13	-	-	TRBV5-5	TRBJ1-4	TGTGCCAGCAGCTCAGACCCTGTCAGGGATCTGTTTTTT	CASSSDPVRDLFF
16	-	TRBD1	TRBV9	TRBJ1-1	TGTGCCAGCAGCCCGAGGGGGGACAGGGTTAACACTGAAGCTTTCTTT	CASSPRGDRVNTEAFF
15	-	-	TRBV7-2	TRBJ1-5	TGTGCCAGCAGCCCCAACCGCGGGGAGTACGGGCCCCAGCATTTT	CASSPNRGEYGPQHF
13	-	-	TRBV16	TRBJ1-1	TGTGCCAGCAGCCACGGGGGGCTCACTGAAGCTTTCTTT	CASSHGGLTEAFF
15	-	-	TRBV5-1	TRBJ2-3	TGCGCCAGCAGCTTCGAGAGGTCTAGCACAGATACGCAGTATTTT	CASSFERSSTDTQYF
13	-	-	TRBV5-6	TRBJ1-2	TGTGCCAGCAGCCCCGGACTCGACTATGGCTACACCTTC	CASSPGLDYGYTF
15	-	-	TRBV19	TRBJ2-1	TGTGCCAGTAGTATAGGTGGGGGTTCCTACAATGAGCAGTTCTTC	CASSIGGGSYNEQFF
17	-	TRBD1	TRBV4-2	TRBJ1-5	TGTGCCAGCAGCCTTTCCGGGACAGATTTCGGCAATCAGCCCCAGCATTTT	CASSLSGTDFGNQPQHF
15	-	-	TRBV2	TRBJ1-4	TGTGCCAGCAGCAAGACTAGGGGTGGGGGTGAAAAACTGTTTTTT	CASSKTRGGGEKLFF
14	-	-	TRBV28	TRBJ1-1	TGTGCCAGCAGTCCCCATCTTGAGGGAACTGAAGCTTTCTTT	CASSPHLEGTEAFF
14	-	-	TRBV6-6	TRBJ2-7	TGTGCCAGCAGCCTGCGGGGTTTTAATACCGAGCAGTACTTC	CASSLRGFNTEQYF
15	once	-	TRBV6-5	TRBJ2-2	TGTGCCACCCGGAGTCCGGGCGTGAACACCGGGGAGCTGTTTTTT	CATRSPGVNTGELFF
11	-	-	TRBV29-1	TRBJ1-1	TGCAGCGTTGAGGGTGACACTGAAGCTTTCTTT	CSVEGDTEAFF